This note documents a single T cell receptor beta chain sequence. The antigen it binds to is not known. No much larger clonotype is one base removed from it; base qualities were not supplied. TCRbeta CDR3 regions were amplified from genomic DNA by means of the immunoSEQ Assay, a bias-controlled multiplex PCR. For the original study's pipeline: The number of nucleated cells in each sample was estimated from the amplification of reference gene primers within the assay. To quantify the absolute abundance of each unique TCRbeta CDR3 rearrangement, sequence reads were collapsed and filtered. For each sample, productive Simpson clonality was calculated as the square root of Simpson's diversity index over productive rearrangements. TCRdb took over this immuneACCESS table, retaining in-frame rearrangements with V and J assigned. Such tables are incomplete; in checked studies, under half of the missing clones stem from an unresolved V gene, and the remainder is unexplained. V and J calls plus clone size are reproduced from that table; the DNA served to infer D and trimming. Counted in this sample were over 100,000 clones; roughly 88% of them appeared once. The top ten clonotypes cover nearly 0.85% of the sample.

These data belong to a study of blood T cell repertoires in COVID-19 (dated by TCRdb to the early 2020s). For the study in its entirety: The collaborator samples originated in the United States, Italy and Spain and spanned the acute and convalescent phases of COVID-19. The prospective study material was composed of cDNA or gDNA derived from T cells, B-cell-depleted T cells, or PBMCs. Subjects who had been exposed to COVID-19, were actively infected with it, or had recovered from it provided the deeply sampled blood TCRbeta repertoires that made up the dataset. A freely available public database, intended as a resource for researchers studying the immune response to SARS-CoV-2, is where the repertoires were released. The samples were drawn from the first 160 participants of the ongoing ImmuneRACE study and from 1,254 subjects provided by 6 global collaborators. Sample metadata almost always included a de-identified subject ID, COVID-19 status, age in years and sex. Where HLA class I and class II types were available, the types were taken from metadata supplied by the sample provider, not from assay-based typing. The investigation overall reported the following: The quantity of clinical and demographic metadata differed by source and by participant and was supplied without curation.

V is trimmed back by 8 bases and J by 7 bases, and the junction contains 9 bases that no gene match accounts for. The germline V gene encodes CDR1 MNHEY and CDR2 SVGAGI. The CDR3 covers 15 residues, taking in both the cysteine and the phenylalanine. The entry retains the CDR3 DNA only, 45 bases that are in frame from base 1. Whole blood was collected in K2EDTA tubes by collaborating institutions according to the institutions' own protocols. For TCRbeta analysis, collaborator samples were shipped as frozen whole blood, as isolated PBMCs, or as DNA extracted from either sample type. The TCR comes from a woman in her seventies with acute or convalescent COVID-19. Sample: peripheral blood. Recombination joined TRBV6-5 with TRBJ1-5; 12 of the junction bases match TRBD1. The nucleotides read TGTGCCAGCGCCTTTGGGACAGGGGGCTTGCAGCCCCAGCATTTT. Its amino acids are CASAFGTGGLQPQHF.